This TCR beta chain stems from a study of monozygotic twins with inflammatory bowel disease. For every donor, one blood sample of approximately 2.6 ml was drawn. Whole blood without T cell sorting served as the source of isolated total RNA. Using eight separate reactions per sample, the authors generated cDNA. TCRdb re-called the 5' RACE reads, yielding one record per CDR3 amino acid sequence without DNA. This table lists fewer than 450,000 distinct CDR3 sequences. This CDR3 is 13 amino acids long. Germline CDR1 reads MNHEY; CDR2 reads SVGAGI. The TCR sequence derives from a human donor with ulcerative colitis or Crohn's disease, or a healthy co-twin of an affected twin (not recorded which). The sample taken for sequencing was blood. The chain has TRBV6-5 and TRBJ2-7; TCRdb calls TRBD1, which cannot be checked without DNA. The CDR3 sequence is CASRTGISYEQYF.